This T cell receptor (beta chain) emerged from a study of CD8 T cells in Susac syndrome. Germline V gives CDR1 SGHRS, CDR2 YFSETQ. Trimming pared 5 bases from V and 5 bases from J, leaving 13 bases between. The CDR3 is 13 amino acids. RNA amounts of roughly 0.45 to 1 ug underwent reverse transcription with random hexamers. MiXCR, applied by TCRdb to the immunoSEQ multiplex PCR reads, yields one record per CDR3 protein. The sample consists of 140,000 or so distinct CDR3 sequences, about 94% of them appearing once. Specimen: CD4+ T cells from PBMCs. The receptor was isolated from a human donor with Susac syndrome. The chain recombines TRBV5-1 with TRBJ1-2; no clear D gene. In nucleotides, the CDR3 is TGCGCCAGCAGTCTAGCACGCGGGTATGGCTACACCTTC. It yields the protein CASSLARGYGYTF. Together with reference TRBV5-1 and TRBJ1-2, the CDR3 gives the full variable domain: KAGVTQTPRYLIKTRGQQVTLSCSPISGHRSVSWYQQTPGQGLQFLFEYFSETQRNKGNFPGRFSGRQFSNSRSEMNVSTLELGDSALYLCASSLARGYGYTFGSGTRLTVV.